The present T cell receptor beta chain was sequenced within a study of T cells in Graves' hyperthyroidism and ophthalmopathy. Overall study results and limits: Before onset, ophthalmopathy was predicted by the model a median around 6 months earlier.

Remarks on this clonotype: The antigen remains unidentified.

Patients aged 18 to 65 had newly diagnosed hyperthyroidism lasting under 2 months. On the basis of clinical symptoms, serum thyroxine and TRAb, thyroid ultrasound and orbital computed tomography, diagnoses were made. There were TCR beta CDR3 regions amplified from RNA transcripts. The HTBI set primed first-round TCR CDR3 RT-PCR. TCRdb independently ran MiXCR on the multiplex PCR reads; one entry per CDR3 protein. The profile shows around 430,000 distinct CDR3 sequences, 15% of them singletons. The sample was blood. This sequence was found in a woman in her 30s with Graves' hyperthyroidism.

The CDR3 bases are TGTGCCAGCAGTTACAGGGACAGGGGGCGCAATGAGCAGTTCTTC. Translated, it gives CASSYRDRGRNEQFF. This chain links TRBV12-3 or TRBV12-4 with TRBJ2-1; 12 bases are shared with TRBD1. The CDR3 is 15 residues long. The trim removed 4 bases at V and 6 bases at J, leaving 4 bases unmatched.